This is a list of T cell receptor beta chains from one sample in a study of blood T cell repertoires in COVID-19. Clones were read by immunoSEQ multiplex PCR, and TCRdb kept only the in-frame ones, dropping some. The sample records 110,000 or so clones, approximately 90% being singletons. Source material: peripheral blood. Source of these receptors: a woman aged 45-65 years with acute or convalescent COVID-19. CDR3s include the opening cysteine and the closing phenylalanine or tryptophan. The D gene is left open where the match is weak. Expanded clones get a size class; other rows say once, few or many, or leave the size out.

TRBJ1-6	-	TRBV7-9	few	15	TGTGCCAGCGCCCTGGGAGGGGCTAGTAATTCACCCCTCCACTTT	CASALGGASNSPLHF
TRBJ1-1	-	TRBV4-1	once	16	TGCGCCAGCAGCCAAGAAGGGGCAGGGGTGGGCACTGAAGCTTTCTTT	CASSQEGAGVGTEAFF
TRBJ1-1	-	TRBV3-1/TRBV3-2	-	15	TGTGCCAGCAGCCAGACGGGAGTGGATTTCACTGAAGCTTTCTTT	CASSQTGVDFTEAFF
TRBJ2-2	-	TRBV30	once	13	TGTGCCTGGAGTGTCGGGGTTGCCGGGGAGCTGTTTTTT	CAWSVGVAGELFF
TRBJ1-5	TRBD1	TRBV27	-	16	TGTGCCAGCAGTTTACCGACAGGGACAGCTAATCAGCCCCAGCATTTT	CASSLPTGTANQPQHF
TRBJ1-2	-	TRBV29-1	-	12	TGCAGCGTTCCCCGAGACACCTATGGCTACACCTTC	CSVPRDTYGYTF
TRBJ1-2	-	TRBV7-9	few	16	TGTGCCAGCAGCCCCCTTGCTGGGCAGGGGAAGGATGGCTACACCTTC	CASSPLAGQGKDGYTF
TRBJ2-1	-	TRBV7-2	-	11	TGTGCCAGCAGAGGAGCCTATGAGCAGTTCTTC	CASRGAYEQFF
TRBJ2-7	-	TRBV12-3/TRBV12-4	few	13	TGTGCCAGCAACGACGGCGGCTCCTACGAGCAGTACTTC	CASNDGGSYEQYF
TRBJ2-3	-	TRBV24-1	-	15	TGTGCCACCAGTGATTTTGGGGGGTCAAGAGATACGCAGTATTTT	CATSDFGGSRDTQYF
TRBJ2-7	-	TRBV10-3	once	13	TGTGCCATCAAACCCCCCGGAGAGAGCGAGCAGTACTTC	CAIKPPGESEQYF
TRBJ2-1	TRBD1	TRBV5-4	-	15	TGTGCCAGCAGAATCCGGGACAGGGGGATAAATGAGCAGTTCTTC	CASRIRDRGINEQFF
TRBJ1-2	-	TRBV19	-	12	TGTGCCAGTAAAGTAGACCTAGGCGGCTACACCTTC	CASKVDLGGYTF
TRBJ2-7	TRBD1	TRBV5-1	-	14	TGCGCCAGCAGCTTGGGACAGGGGGCGAGCGAGCAGTACTTC	CASSLGQGASEQYF
TRBJ2-5	-	TRBV12-5	once	13	TGTGCTAGTGGTTTGGACTTTCCGGAGACCCAGTACTTC	CASGLDFPETQYF
TRBJ1-2	-	TRBV18	few	13	TGTGCCAGCTCACCGGCCGGGAACTATGGCTACACCTTC	CASSPAGNYGYTF
TRBJ1-2	TRBD1	TRBV7-3	-	15	TGTGCCAGCAGCTCGGGACAGCCCGGGGGTCATGGCTACACCTTC	CASSSGQPGGHGYTF
TRBJ1-2	-	TRBV3-1/TRBV3-2	-	13	TGTGCCAGCAGCCATCGACAGAGCTATGGCTACACCTTC	CASSHRQSYGYTF
TRBJ2-2	-	TRBV27	-	14	TGTGCCAGCAGTTTAGGGCGGAACACCGGGGAGCTGTTTTTT	CASSLGRNTGELFF
TRBJ2-1	TRBD2	TRBV7-2	-	17	TGTGCCAGCAGCCGTAGCGGGGGCGGGTTCTCCTACAATGAGCAGTTCTTC	CASSRSGGGFSYNEQFF
TRBJ1-6	-	TRBV6-5	-	15	TGTGCCAGCAGTTACCGAGAGAGTTTTAATTCACCCCTCCACTTT	CASSYRESFNSPLHF
TRBJ2-2	TRBD1	TRBV2	-	14	TGTGCCAGCAGAGGACAGGTTAACACCGGGGAGCTGTTTTTT	CASRGQVNTGELFF
TRBJ2-1	-	TRBV27	-	16	TGTGCCAGCACCGACGGAGGGAAGGGGTCGAGGAATGAGCAGTTCTTC	CASTDGGKGSRNEQFF
TRBJ1-2	-	TRBV6-6	-	13	TGTGCCAGCAGTTACCAGGAGGGCTATGGCTACACCTTC	CASSYQEGYGYTF
TRBJ2-2	TRBD1	TRBV27	-	15	TGTGCCAGCAGGAAACCGGGACAGGGAGCCGGGGAGCTGTTTTTT	CASRKPGQGAGELFF
TRBJ1-6	-	TRBV29-1	-	13	TGCAGCGCTTCACAGGGTGATGATTCACCCCTCCACTTT	CSASQGDDSPLHF
TRBJ2-3	TRBD1	TRBV7-7	-	14	TGTGCTAGCAGCCGACAGGGGCGCACAGATACGCAGTATTTT	CASSRQGRTDTQYF
TRBJ1-2	TRBD1	TRBV30	-	14	TGTGCCTGGAATTTGAACAGGGGGCGTGATGGCTACACCTTC	CAWNLNRGRDGYTF
TRBJ2-1	-	TRBV19	-	17	TGTGCCAGTAGTATAGGTAGTTCGAGACTAGCCTACAATGAGCAGTTCTTC	CASSIGSSRLAYNEQFF
TRBJ2-3	-	TRBV30	-	14	TGTGCCTGGAGTGGGGGCAGGGGCACAGATACGCAGTATTTT	CAWSGGRGTDTQYF
TRBJ1-1	-	TRBV7-9	few	15	TGTGCCAGCAGCTTGGGGAGAGGGATGAACACTGAAGCTTTCTTT	CASSLGRGMNTEAFF
TRBJ1-2	-	TRBV5-4	few	16	TGTGCCAGCAGCTTGGTCGTTGGCAGGGCTAACTATGGCTACACCTTC	CASSLVVGRANYGYTF
TRBJ1-1	TRBD1	TRBV14	-	15	TGTGCCAGCAGCCTCCTGGACAGGGTGAACACTGAAGCTTTCTTT	CASSLLDRVNTEAFF
TRBJ2-1	-	TRBV5-4	-	15	TGTGCCAGCAGCTCTAGGGGGGGCAGCTACAATGAGCAGTTCTTC	CASSSRGGSYNEQFF
TRBJ1-1	-	TRBV29-1	-	13	TGCAGCGTTGGTCCGGGGATGAACACTGAAGCTTTCTTT	CSVGPGMNTEAFF
TRBJ2-1	-	TRBV19	-	15	TGTGCCAGTAGTATGGGGGCTAGCATGGACAATGAGCAGTTCTTC	CASSMGASMDNEQFF
TRBJ1-2	TRBD1	TRBV28	-	15	TGTGCCAGCAGTTTACGAGGGACAGGGAGTTTTGTGTACACCTTC	CASSLRGTGSFVYTF
TRBJ2-7	TRBD2	TRBV28	-	17	TGTGCCAGCAGCCGTTTACCGGGACTAGCGGACTCCTACGAGCAGTACTTC	CASSRLPGLADSYEQYF
TRBJ1-1	-	TRBV7-9	-	13	TGTGCCAGCAGCCCCGCAGGTAGGACTGAAGCTTTCTTT	CASSPAGRTEAFF
TRBJ1-3	-	TRBV15	-	16	TGTGCCACCAGCCCTCGGACAGTTAACTCTGGAAACACCATATATTTT	CATSPRTVNSGNTIYF
TRBJ2-7	-	TRBV3-1/TRBV3-2	-	12	TGTGCCAGCAGCTCAAGCGCCTACGAGCAGTACTTC	CASSSSAYEQYF
TRBJ1-6	TRBD1	TRBV27	-	18	TGTGCCAGCCAAAGAGGGGGACAGGTCCGCTCCTATAATTCACCCCTCCACTTT	CASQRGGQVRSYNSPLHF
TRBJ2-3	-	TRBV5-4	-	13	TGTGCCAGCAGCCGGGATAGCGCAGATACGCAGTATTTT	CASSRDSADTQYF
TRBJ2-4	-	TRBV7-9	-	15	TGTGCCAGCAGCGCCCCCGAGGTGGATGGAAACATTCAGTACTTC	CASSAPEVDGNIQYF
TRBJ1-5	-	TRBV2	-	14	TGTGCCAGCCGCGGGGACCTGAGCAATCAGCCCCAGCATTTT	CASRGDLSNQPQHF
TRBJ1-1	TRBD1	TRBV4-1	-	15	TGCGCCAGCAGCCAATCGACAGGGGAGGTCACTGAAGCTTTCTTT	CASSQSTGEVTEAFF
TRBJ2-7	-	TRBV30	few	13	TGTGCCTGGAGTGTAATGGCAGCGTACGAGCAGTACTTC	CAWSVMAAYEQYF
TRBJ2-7	TRBD1	TRBV5-4	-	14	TGTGCCAGCAGCTTTGGGACAGCCGACTACGAGCAGTACTTC	CASSFGTADYEQYF
TRBJ2-2	TRBD1	TRBV5-4	-	17	TGTGCCAGCAGCTTCGGACAGGGGATCGGGTCAACCGGGGAGCTGTTTTTT	CASSFGQGIGSTGELFF
TRBJ2-1	TRBD2	TRBV19	-	15	TGTGCCAGTACTCTAGCGGGGGGACCGTACAATGAGCAGTTCTTC	CASTLAGGPYNEQFF
TRBJ2-7	-	TRBV7-2	-	14	TGTGCCAGCAGCTTTAAGACAGGCCCCTACGAGCAGTACTTC	CASSFKTGPYEQYF
TRBJ2-2	TRBD2	TRBV4-1	-	16	TGCGCCAGCAGCCACTCTAGCGGGGGGGGCACCGGGGAGCTGTTTTTT	CASSHSSGGGTGELFF
TRBJ1-2	-	TRBV19	-	12	TGTGCCAGTAAACCCACGGGCTATGGCTACACCTTC	CASKPTGYGYTF
TRBJ2-7	TRBD1	TRBV4-1	-	15	TGCGCCAGCAGCCAAAAGCCGCCGGGACAGGTCCCTTGGCTCTTC	CASSQKPPGQVPWLF
TRBJ2-2	-	TRBV6-5	-	15	TGTGGAACCATGGAGGTCGAGGAATACGCCGGGGAGCTGTTTTTT	CGTMEVEEYAGELFF
TRBJ2-5	-	TRBV29-1	-	13	-	CSVGKGSGRPPDF
TRBJ2-6	-	TRBV19	-	18	TGTGCCAGTAGTAGAGAGACTACCAGGGGCACTGGGGCCAACGTCCTGACTTTC	CASSRETTRGTGANVLTF
TRBJ1-2	-	TRBV2	-	14	TGTGCCAGCAGTGAATTTGCGGGGAACTATGGCTACACCTTC	CASSEFAGNYGYTF
TRBJ1-1	-	TRBV11-2	once	14	TGTGCCAGCAGCTTACTTCAGGGAAGCACTGAAGCTTTCTTT	CASSLLQGSTEAFF